This is a list of T cell receptor beta chains from one sample in a study of identical twins. Each CDR3 protein gets one entry after TCRdb re-called the 5' RACE reads with MiXCR. The sample lists some 660,000 distinct CDR3 sequences; less than 10% were seen once. The data also belong to a second study, concerning yellow fever vaccine responses in identical twins.

Sample: PBMCs. These receptors were collected from a woman aged 18-29 years in good health. Each CDR3 is given with its conserved first and last residue. A D gene is named only where the DNA matches it firmly. Clone size is not always given. Where it is, it says once, few, many or a class for expanded clones.

d_gene	v_gene	j_gene	len	abundance	CDR3aa	CDR3nt
NA	TRBV7-3	TRBJ2-2	12	many	CASSPFGGELFF	TGTGCCAGCAGCCCCTTTGGGGGGGAGCTGTTTTTT
NA	TRBV6-1	TRBJ2-7	14	NA	CASSEGTRSYEQYF	TGTGCCAGCAGTGAAGGGACAAGATCCTACGAGCAGTACTTC
TRBD2	TRBV27	TRBJ2-1	15	NA	CASSKTSGAYNEQFF	TGTGCCAGCAGTAAGACTAGCGGGGCCTACAATGAGCAGTTCTTC
NA	TRBV6-5	TRBJ2-3	17	NA	CASSSTLGLSGTDTQYF	TGTGCCAGCAGTTCGACTCTTGGACTGTCTGGCACAGATACGCAGTATTTT
NA	TRBV30	TRBJ2-2	12	NA	CAWSRTSGELFF	TGTGCCTGGAGTCGGACCTCCGGGGAGCTGTTTTTT
TRBD2	TRBV7-2	TRBJ2-1	16	NA	CTSSLEGTRRHNEQFF	TGTACCAGCAGCTTAGAAGGGACTAGGAGACACAATGAGCAGTTCTTC
TRBD2	TRBV11-2	TRBJ2-1	17	NA	CASSLGTSGGVYNEQFF	TGTGCCAGCAGCTTAGGGACTAGCGGGGGGGTTTACAATGAGCAGTTCTTC
NA	TRBV11-1	TRBJ2-1	16	NA	CASSFHGSGLYNEQFF	TGTGCCAGCAGCTTTCATGGAAGCGGATTGTACAATGAGCAGTTCTTC
NA	TRBV18	TRBJ2-7	16	NA	CASSLRGTVTPEEQYF	TGTGCCAGCTCACTAAGAGGGACGGTGACTCCTGAGGAGCAGTACTTC
NA	TRBV6-2/TRBV6-3	TRBJ2-1	15	many	CASGLRSYPSNEQFF	TGTGCCAGCGGCCTAAGATCTTATCCCTCCAATGAGCAGTTCTTC
TRBD2	TRBV11-3	TRBJ2-7	15	few	CASSSGGASGYEQYF	TGTGCCAGCAGCTCCGGGGGGGCTAGCGGATACGAGCAGTACTTC
NA	TRBV4-3	TRBJ1-1	16	few	CASSQDYPIFRGEAFF	TGCGCCAGCAGCCAAGATTATCCGATTTTTAGAGGTGAAGCTTTCTTT
NA	TRBV19	TRBJ1-1	15	NA	CASIEDWGVGTEAFF	TGTGCCAGTATTGAGGACTGGGGCGTGGGCACTGAAGCTTTCTTT
NA	TRBV12-3/TRBV12-4	TRBJ2-7	14	NA	CASSLGNSLYEQYF	TGTGCCAGCAGTTTAGGGAACAGTCTATACGAGCAGTACTTC
NA	TRBV4-1	TRBJ2-5	15	few	CASSPRGEWQETQYF	TGCGCCAGCAGCCCTCGAGGGGAATGGCAAGAGACCCAGTACTTC
NA	TRBV29-1	TRBJ2-7	13	many	CSAARASTYEQYF	TGCAGCGCTGCTAGGGCCTCGACCTACGAGCAGTACTTC